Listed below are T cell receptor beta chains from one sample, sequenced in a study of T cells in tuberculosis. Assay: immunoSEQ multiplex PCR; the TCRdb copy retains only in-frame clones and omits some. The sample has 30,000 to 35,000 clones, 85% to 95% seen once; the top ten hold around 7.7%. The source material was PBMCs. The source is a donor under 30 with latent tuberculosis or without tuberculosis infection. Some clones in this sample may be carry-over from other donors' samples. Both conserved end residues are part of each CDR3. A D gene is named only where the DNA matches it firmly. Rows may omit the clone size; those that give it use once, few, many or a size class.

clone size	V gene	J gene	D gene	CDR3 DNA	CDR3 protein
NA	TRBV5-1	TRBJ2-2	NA	TGCGCCAGCAGCTTGGATGGGGGGACCGGGGAGCTGTTTTTT	CASSLDGGTGELFF
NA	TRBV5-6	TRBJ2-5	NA	TGTGCCAGCAGCTGGAGGGCAGGAGAGACCCAGTACTTC	CASSWRAGETQYF
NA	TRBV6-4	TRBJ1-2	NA	TGTGCCAGCAGTGATGGGCCGAACTATGGCTACACCTTC	CASSDGPNYGYTF
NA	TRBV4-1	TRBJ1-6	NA	TGCGCCAGCAGCCAAGGAACACCCCTTGGTTCACCCCTCCACTTT	CASSQGTPLGSPLHF
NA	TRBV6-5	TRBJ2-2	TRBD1	TGTGCCAGCAGTTACCCACAGGGGGCGGCCACCGGGGAGCTGTTTTTT	CASSYPQGAATGELFF
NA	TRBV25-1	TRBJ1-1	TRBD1	TGTGCCAGCAGTGACCCCAGACAGGGGGCTTACACTGAAGCTTTCTTT	CASSDPRQGAYTEAFF
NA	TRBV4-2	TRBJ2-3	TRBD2	TGTGCCAGCAGCCAAGAACGGGGGGGAGGCACAGATACGCAGTATTTT	CASSQERGGGTDTQYF
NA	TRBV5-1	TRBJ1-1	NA	TGCGCCAGCAGGTCGGGTCCGGACACTGAAGCTTTCTTT	CASRSGPDTEAFF
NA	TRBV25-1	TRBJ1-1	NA	TGTGCCAGCAGTGAACAGGTGGGAGGGGAGACTTTCTTT	CASSEQVGGETFF
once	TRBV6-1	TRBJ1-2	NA	TGTGCCAGCAGTGAATTGGGCACTTACTATGGCTACACCTTC	CASSELGTYYGYTF
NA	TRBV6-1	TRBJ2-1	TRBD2	TGTGCCAGCAGTGATGGACTAGCGGGAGTTCATGAGCAGTTCTTC	CASSDGLAGVHEQFF
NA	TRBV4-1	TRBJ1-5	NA	TGCGCCAGCAGCCAAGATAGGGGGGGCGCGGGGCAGCCCCAGCATTTT	CASSQDRGGAGQPQHF
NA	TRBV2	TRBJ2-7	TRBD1	TGTGCCAGCACCCATGGGGACAGGGACGCCTACGAGCAGTACTTC	CASTHGDRDAYEQYF
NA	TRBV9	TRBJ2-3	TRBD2	TGTGCCAGCAGCCCTGGGACTAGGGACACAGATACGCAGTATTTT	CASSPGTRDTDTQYF
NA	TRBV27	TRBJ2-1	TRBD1	TGTGCCAGCAGTTCGGAACGGGACAGGGTGAACAATGAGCAGTTCTTC	CASSSERDRVNNEQFF
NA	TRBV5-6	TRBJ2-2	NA	TGTGCCAGCAGCTCCCTTGGAGGGCTGAACACCGGGGAGCTGTTTTTT	CASSSLGGLNTGELFF
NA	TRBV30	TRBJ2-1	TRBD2	TGTGCCTGGATGATGGGAGGGTTTGAGCAGTTCTTC	CAWMMGGFEQFF
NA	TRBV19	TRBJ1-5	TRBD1	TGTGCCAGTAGTGCGTCCCGGGACAGGGGCCCCCAGCCCCAGCATTTT	CASSASRDRGPQPQHF
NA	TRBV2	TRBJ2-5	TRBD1	TGTGCCAGCAGTTCACAGGGGAGCCAAGAGACCCAGTACTTC	CASSSQGSQETQYF
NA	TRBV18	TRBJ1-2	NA	TGTGCCAGCTCAGATTTTACAGGGAACTATGGCTACACCTTC	CASSDFTGNYGYTF
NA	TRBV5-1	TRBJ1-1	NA	TGCGCCAGCAGCTCCAGGATGAACACTGAAGCTTTCTTT	CASSSRMNTEAFF
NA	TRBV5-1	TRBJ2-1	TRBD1	TGCGCCAGCAGCCCGGACAGGGAGCAGTTCTTC	CASSPDREQFF
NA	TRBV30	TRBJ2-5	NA	TGTGCCTGGAGTACCAGCCGGGCCCAGTACTTC	CAWSTSRAQYF
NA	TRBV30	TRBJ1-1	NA	TGTGCCTGGAGGGGCGAGTGGGCTTTCTTT	CAWRGEWAFF
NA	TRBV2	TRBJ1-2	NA	TGTGCCAGCCGCCTGGGGGGGCAGGGCTACACCTTC	CASRLGGQGYTF
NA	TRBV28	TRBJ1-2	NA	TGTGCCAGCAGTTTCCCATTGACGGGGGTGTTCTATGGCTACACCTTC	CASSFPLTGVFYGYTF
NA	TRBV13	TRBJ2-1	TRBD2	TGTGCCAGCAGCTCCAGTAGCGGGGGGGTCGAAAATGAGCAGTTCTTC	CASSSSSGGVENEQFF
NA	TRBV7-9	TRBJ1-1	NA	TGTGCCAGCAGCTTAGTAGGGGCAGGGGCTGCTTTCTTT	CASSLVGAGAAFF
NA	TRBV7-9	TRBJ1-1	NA	TGTGCCAGCAGCTTCGGGAGCTCTGAAGCTTTCTTT	CASSFGSSEAFF
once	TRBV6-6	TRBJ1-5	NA	TGTGCCATTTCCAGGGGAAATCAGCCCCAGCATTTT	CAISRGNQPQHF
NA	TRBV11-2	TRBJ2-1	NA	TGTGCCAGCAGCCGAACTAACTCCTACAATGAGCAGTTCTTC	CASSRTNSYNEQFF
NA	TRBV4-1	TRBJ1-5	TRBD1	TGCGCCAGCAGCCACTTGGACAGGGGAAATCAGCCCCAGCATTTT	CASSHLDRGNQPQHF
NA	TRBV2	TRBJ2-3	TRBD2	TGTGCCAGCATAGGACTAGAGGCAGATACGCAGTATTTT	CASIGLEADTQYF
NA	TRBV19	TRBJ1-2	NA	TGTGCCAGTAGTATGCCGGACAGATTGGCCTCTGGCTACACCTTC	CASSMPDRLASGYTF
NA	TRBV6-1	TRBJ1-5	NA	TGTGCCAGCAGTGAAGCTCTGGAGGTTCAGCCCCAGCATTTT	CASSEALEVQPQHF
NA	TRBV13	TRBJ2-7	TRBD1	TGTGCCAGCAGCTTAGGAGGGGGCATTAATTACGAGCAGTACTTC	CASSLGGGINYEQYF
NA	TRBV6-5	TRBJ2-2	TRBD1	TGTGCCAGCAGCCTAGGACAGGGCCTCACCGGGGAGCTGTTTTTT	CASSLGQGLTGELFF
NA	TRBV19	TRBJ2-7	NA	TGTGCCAGTAGTCAAGGGGCAGGGTCGGGTTACGAGCAGTACTTC	CASSQGAGSGYEQYF
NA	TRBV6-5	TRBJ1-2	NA	TGTGCCAGTTCCAACCCCGGGGGCTATGGCTACACCTTC	CASSNPGGYGYTF
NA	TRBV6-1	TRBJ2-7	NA	TGTGCCAGCAGGACTACCTACGAGCAGTACTTC	CASRTTYEQYF
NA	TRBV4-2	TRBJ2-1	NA	TGTGCCAGCAGCCGACGATCCCGGGACTCCTCCAATGAGCAGTTCTTC	CASSRRSRDSSNEQFF
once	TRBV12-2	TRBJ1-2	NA	TGTGCAAGTCGCTTAATGGACAGGGGGAACTATGGCTACACCTTC	CASRLMDRGNYGYTF
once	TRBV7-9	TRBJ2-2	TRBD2	TGTGCCAGCCACCCGGGGGGGGGTAACACCGGGGAGCTGTTTTTT	CASHPGGGNTGELFF
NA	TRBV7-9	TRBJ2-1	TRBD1	TGTGCCAGCAGAGCCCGGGACAGGATTGGTGAGCAGTTCTTC	CASRARDRIGEQFF
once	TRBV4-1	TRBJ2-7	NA	TGCGCCAGCAGCCAAGCCTTCGGCCGGTCTAGCTCCCACGAGCAGTACTTC	CASSQAFGRSSSHEQYF
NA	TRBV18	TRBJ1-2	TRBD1	TGTGCCAGCTCACCCAGAATGGAGGGACAGGGGGCCGATGGCTACACCTTC	CASSPRMEGQGADGYTF
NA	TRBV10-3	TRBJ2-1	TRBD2	TGTGCCATCAGTGGACTAGCGGGAGTATACAATGAGCAGTTCTTC	CAISGLAGVYNEQFF
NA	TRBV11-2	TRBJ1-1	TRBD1	TGTGCCAGCAGCGTAGATAGGTGGGACAGGGAATTTGACGCTGAAGCTTTCTTT	CASSVDRWDREFDAEAFF
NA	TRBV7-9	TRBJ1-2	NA	TGTGCCAGCAGTTTGCTCCTCGGACAGTTGTATGGCTACACCTTC	CASSLLLGQLYGYTF
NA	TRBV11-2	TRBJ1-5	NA	TGTGCCAGCAGCTTAGACAGGGGCCAGCCCCAGCATTTT	CASSLDRGQPQHF
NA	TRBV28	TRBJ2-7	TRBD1	TGTGCCAGCAGTTTAGGGACAGCCTCAACTTACGAGCAGTACTTC	CASSLGTASTYEQYF
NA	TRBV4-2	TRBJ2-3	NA	TGTGCCAGCAGCCAAGGACCGGGACTCCGCACAGATACGCAGTATTTT	CASSQGPGLRTDTQYF
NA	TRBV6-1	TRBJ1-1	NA	TGTGCCAGCAGTGATTCAGGGGCTAGGAACAGTGAAGCTTTCTTT	CASSDSGARNSEAFF
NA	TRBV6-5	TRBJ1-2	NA	TGTGCCAGCGCGGTATTAGGCGGAAATGGCTACACCTTC	CASAVLGGNGYTF
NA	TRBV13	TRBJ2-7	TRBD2	TGTGCCAGCAGCTTACTAGCGGGATACGAGCAGTACTTC	CASSLLAGYEQYF